The clone carrying this T cell receptor beta chain was observed many times. Per the germline V gene, CDR1 is SGHTA and CDR2 is FQGTGA. The CDR3 sequence is 15 residues long. The germline V and J ends were trimmed by 5 bases and 6 bases, with 17 bases remaining between them. The data are from a study of T cells in Graves' hyperthyroidism and ophthalmopathy. Diagnoses were made from clinical symptoms, serum measures (thyroxine and TRAb), thyroid ultrasound and orbital computed tomography. Researchers amplified the TCR beta CDR3 regions from RNA transcripts. HTBI primers drove first-round RT-PCR of the TCR CDR3. TCRdb reprocessed the multiplex PCR reads via MiXCR and lists one record per CDR3 protein. This sample carries around 600,000 distinct CDR3 sequences, 11% to 15% of them seen once, and the ten largest clones take 7% to 9%.

Sequencing was carried out using blood. The receptor was isolated from a woman under 30 with Graves' ophthalmopathy. V gene TRBV7-3 combines with J gene TRBJ2-1; possible D gene TRBD1, 5 bases. The chain's CDR3 is CASSASVTAFNEQFF. The CDR3 region has the DNA TGTGCCAGCAGCGCGAGTGTGACAGCTTTCAATGAGCAGTTCTTC.